Presented here are 23 T cell receptor beta chains from one specimen sequenced in a study of OX40 agonist ivuxolimab in advanced cancers. Here immunoSEQ multiplex PCR was the method, and the copy in TCRdb shows in-frame clones only, minus some. This table has 55,000 to 75,000 clones, around 85% appearing once. Sequenced here: CD4+ or CD8+ T cells sorted from blood, sampled in a trial of the OX40 agonist ivuxolimab. The receptors shown here come from an adult with an advanced solid tumor such as melanoma, head and neck, liver or kidney cancer.

The rearrangement links TRBV4-1 to TRBJ2-1; 9 bases match TRBD2. This CDR3 is 15 amino acids long. The germline V gene encodes CDR1 MGHRA and CDR2 YSYEKL. With V trimmed by 1 base and J by 4 bases, 2 bases remained unmatched. CDR3 sequence reads: CASSQGLADYNEQFF. DNA of the CDR3: TGCGCCAGCAGCCAAGGACTAGCGGATTACAATGAGCAGTTCTTC.

The CDR3 DNA is TGCGCCAGCAGCTTGGCCGGTTTAGCGGGAACTGAAGCTTTCTTT. This encodes CASSLAGLAGTEAFF. The chain has TRBV5-1 and TRBJ1-1; D gene uncertain. Trimming shortened V by 0 bases and J by 5 bases, and 14 bases separated the two germline ends. The CDR3 is 15 residues long. Germline V CDR1 and CDR2: SGHRS, YFSETQ.

This chain links TRBV6-6 with TRBJ2-5, with 13 bases matching TRBD2. The CDR3 totals 15 residues. Germline loops: CDR1 MNHNY, CDR2 SVGAGI (reference sequence). The ends lost 7 bases at V and 4 bases at J; junction bases unmatched: 6. CDR3 DNA: TGTGCCAGCAAGGGACTAGCGGGAATTGGAGAGACCCAGTACTTC. The encoded protein is CASKGLAGIGETQYF.

The J gene is TRBJ1-1, the V gene TRBV2, with D hard to call. Germline values: CDR1 SNHLY, CDR2 FYNNEI. Trimming removed 7 bases from V and 5 bases from J, with 14 bases in between. The CDR3 sequence is 13 residues long. The CDR3 bases are TGTGCCAGCACACCCCGACGGGAGACTGAAGCTTTCTTT. As protein: CASTPRRETEAFF. Filled out from reference TRBV2 and TRBJ1-1, the complete variable domain reads EPEVTQTPSHQVTQMGQEVILRCVPISNHLYFYWYRQILGQKVEFLVSFYNNEISEKSEIFDDQFSVERPDGSNFTLKIRSTKLEDSAMYFCASTPRRETEAFFGQGTRLTVV.

This clone was counted a few times. The J gene is TRBJ1-1, the V gene TRBV5-1, with 9 positions matching TRBD1. The CDR3 runs to 14 residues. Unmatched junction bases numbered 4, after V lost 4 bases and J lost 3 bases. The germline V gene has CDR1 SGHRS and CDR2 YFSETQ. CDR3 sequence reads: CASSGQGSDTEAFF. CDR3 coding DNA: TGCGCCAGCAGCGGACAGGGGAGCGACACTGAAGCTTTCTTT.

The chain joins TRBV5-6 to TRBJ2-5; no clear D gene. The length of the CDR3 is 14 residues. Germline-derived CDR1 and CDR2 are SGHDT and YYEEEE. With 9 bases removed from V and 1 base from J, the gap between germline ends came to 16 bases. In nucleotides, the CDR3 is TGTGCCACCGACGAGTTTTGGGCCCAAGAGACCCAGTACTTC. Translating gives CATDEFWAQETQYF.

The gene calls are TRBV28 and TRBJ2-7; weak D call: TRBD1 (5 bases). Looked up from germline, CDR1 is MDHEN and CDR2 is SYDVKM. Trimming stripped 6 bases from V and 3 bases from J, with 9 bases between. The CDR3 runs to 12 residues. In nucleotides, the CDR3 is TGTGCCAGCAGCATAGGGGACTACGAGCAGTACTTC. Translated, it gives CASSIGDYEQYF.

The V gene is TRBV19, the J gene TRBJ2-3, with TRBD2 as a possible D gene (5 bases). The CDR3 spans 15 residues. Germline V gene lookup returns CDR1 LNHDA and CDR2 SQIVND (reference sequence). The ends were cut back, 2 bases at V and 3 bases at J, with 12 bases in the middle. The CDR3 nucleotides read TGTGCCAGTAGTATACTGGAGGATTCGACAGATACGCAGTATTTT. This gives the protein CASSILEDSTDTQYF.

The CDR3 DNA sequence: TGCGCCAGCAGCTTGGGGGAGGGTCAGCCCCAGCATTTT. This codes for CASSLGEGQPQHF. This sequence joins TRBV5-1 and TRBJ1-5; the D is unclear. The V end was cut by 0 bases, the J end by 6 bases, with 7 bases between. Germline lookup yields CDR1 SGHRS and CDR2 YFSETQ. The CDR3 contains 13 residues.

The chain combines TRBV4-1 with TRBJ2-3, with TRBD2 identical over 14 bases. CDR3 size: 19 residues. The V gene's germline CDR1 is MGHRA and CDR2 YSYEKL. V was pared by 2 bases and J by 7 bases, with 14 bases of the junction left unmatched. CDR3 protein: CASSQFITGTSGSGNTQYF. CDR3 nucleotide sequence: TGCGCCAGCAGCCAATTTATTACCGGGACTAGCGGGAGCGGAAATACGCAGTATTTT.

The chain uses TRBV29-1 and TRBJ2-5, with 7 bases matching TRBD1. This CDR3 comprises 15 residues. The junction had 9 bases not matched to a gene; V was cut back by 0 bases and J by 5 bases. Per germline, CDR1 SQVTM and CDR2 ANQGSEA. The CDR3 protein is CSVEDRPGQLETQYF. CDR3 bases: TGCAGCGTTGAAGACCGGCCGGGACAGCTGGAGACCCAGTACTTC.

Notes on this clone: Other DNA sequences within the sample encode an identical CDR3. The CDR3 DNA is TGTGCCAGCTCACCAGTGTTCAGGGAGACTGGAAACACCATATATTTT. The encoded protein is CASSPVFRETGNTIYF. This sequence joins TRBV18 and TRBJ1-3; the D gene is possibly TRBD1 (5 bases). The germline V gene has CDR1 KGHSH and CDR2 LQKENI. The CDR3 loop spans 16 amino acids. Deletions cut 2 bases from V and 2 bases from J, with 13 bases between.

The chain couples TRBV5-4 to TRBJ2-3, with 11 bases matching TRBD2. The CDR3 totals 17 residues. V trimming: 2 bases; J trimming: 8 bases; junction bases outside the gene matches: 13. Germline lookup yields CDR1 SGHNT and CDR2 YYREEE (reference sequence). CDR3 amino acids: CASSLFPSGGQRGTQYF. The CDR3 DNA reads TGTGCCAGCAGCTTATTCCCTAGCGGGGGGCAGCGGGGTACGCAGTATTTT.

The rearrangement links TRBV5-1 to TRBJ2-5; 13 bases fit TRBD2. V shed 1 base, J shed 4 bases, and the junction held 1 base outside the gene matches. Germline V gene lookup returns CDR1 SGHRS and CDR2 YFSETQ. The CDR3 is 15 residues long. Here the CDR3 reads CASSLTSGRGETQYF. CDR3 DNA: TGCGCCAGCAGCTTGACTAGCGGGAGGGGAGAGACCCAGTACTTC.

The chain links TRBV7-8 to TRBJ2-7, with D possibly matching TRBD2 (5 bases). This CDR3 has 13 amino acids. In germline, CDR1 is SGHVS, CDR2 FQNEAQ. V was cut by 5 bases and J by 7 bases, with 15 bases left in between. CDR3 sequence reads: CASSPFGVGEQYF. The CDR3, as DNA: TGTGCCAGCAGCCCTTTCGGGGTGGGAGAGCAGTACTTC.

This clone was counted between two and nine times. The J gene is TRBJ1-2, the V gene TRBV7-3, with a tentative D call TRBD1 (5 bases). The germline V gene has CDR1 SGHTA and CDR2 FQGTGA. This CDR3 has 12 residues. With 0 bases removed from V and 10 bases from J, the gap between germline ends came to 9 bases. The CDR3 bases are TGTGCCAGCAGCTTAACGGGACTTGACTACACCTTC. The encoded protein is CASSLTGLDYTF.

The rearrangement uses TRBV18 and TRBJ2-3; 12 nucleotides agree with TRBD2. The CDR3 totals 17 residues. The V and J ends lost 7 bases and 3 bases, in that order; junction bases with no gene match: 11. The germline V gene encodes CDR1 KGHSH and CDR2 LQKENI. The CDR3 sequence is CASFHTASGRATDTQYF. The CDR3 coding sequence is TGTGCCAGCTTCCACACGGCTAGCGGGAGGGCGACAGATACGCAGTATTTT.

This chain connects TRBV7-2 to TRBJ1-4, with 9 bases lining up with TRBD1. Per germline, CDR1 SGHTA and CDR2 FQGNSA. Trimming took 5 bases from V and 2 from J; bases not matched to a gene: 3. This CDR3 region has 15 residues. DNA of the CDR3: TGTGCCAGCAGCGTCGGACAGGGGACTAATGAAAAACTGTTTTTT. It translates to CASSVGQGTNEKLFF.

A single count supports this clone. This sequence joins TRBV7-9 and TRBJ1-2; weak D call: TRBD1 (5 bases). The V gene lost 0 bases and the J gene lost 4 bases, with 6 bases spanning the gap. Per germline, CDR1 SEHNR and CDR2 FQNEAQ (reference sequence). The length of the CDR3 is 13 residues. CDR3 amino acids: CASSLATAYGYTF. The DNA for the CDR3 is TGTGCCAGCAGCTTAGCGACAGCCTATGGCTACACCTTC. Looking up the rest from reference TRBV7-9 and TRBJ1-2 gives the full variable domain: DTGVSQNPRHKITKRGQNVTFRCDPISEHNRLYWYRQTLGQGPEFLTYFQNEAQLEKSRLLSDRFSAERPKGSFSTLEIQRTEQGDSAMYLCASSLATAYGYTFGSGTRLTVV.

The J gene is TRBJ1-4, the V gene TRBV28; 11 bases are a match to TRBD1. The CDR3 is made up of 15 amino acids. The junction had 6 bases not matched to a gene; V was cut back by 5 bases and J by 7 bases. CDR1 is MDHEN, CDR2 SYDVKM, per germline. Here the CDR3 reads CASSQRTGGVEKLFF. In DNA form, the CDR3 reads TGTGCCAGCAGTCAAAGGACAGGGGGCGTTGAAAAACTGTTTTTT.

The chain links TRBV7-2 to TRBJ2-3, with D perhaps assigned TRBD1 or TRBD2 (5 bases each). The CDR3 sequence is 18 residues long. Trimming took off 0 bases at V and 0 bases at J, with 16 bases between the two ends. Germline V gene lookup returns CDR1 SGHTA and CDR2 FQGNSA. The CDR3 nucleotides read TGTGCCAGCAGCTTAGCGCTGATCGGGGCCCCTAGCACAGATACGCAGTATTTT. As protein: CASSLALIGAPSTDTQYF.

The chain joins TRBV6-6 to TRBJ2-5, with D perhaps TRBD1 or TRBD2 (6 bases each). The V gene lost 7 bases and the J gene lost 4 bases, with 19 bases spanning the gap. The germline V gene encodes CDR1 MNHNY and CDR2 SVGAGI (reference sequence). This CDR3 is built from 15 residues. The CDR3 DNA reads as TGTGCCAGCACCGACCCGGGGGCGGGAACAGAGACCCAGTACTTC. Protein sequence: CASTDPGAGTETQYF.

The count of this clone is one. This rearrangement joins TRBV21-1 to TRBJ2-7; the listed D gene, TRBD2, was not tested against the DNA. TRBV21-1 is classified as a pseudogene. This CDR3 is built from 14 residues. The CDR3 here is CASSKGGGSYEQYF. CDR3 DNA: TGTGCCAGCAGCAAAGGGGGGGGTTCCTACGAGCAGTACTTC.